This TCR beta chain was recorded in a study of cytomegalovirus exposure and HLA in healthy donors. At the level of the study: Among about 179 million T cells, an earlier analysis found 117 million unique TCR beta sequences. Whole-study results and caveats: CMV serostatus was the only immune exposure information that was available. Altogether, more than 150 TCR beta chains were recorded as cytomegalovirus-associated.

Looked up from germline, CDR1 is MDHEN and CDR2 is SYDVKM. The CDR3 loop spans 15 amino acids. J lost 5 bases, V lost 2 bases, and 2 bases had no gene match. As regards this clone: What it binds is not known.

60 Vbeta and 13 Jbeta primers were used in PCR. This table comes from immunoSEQ multiplex PCR, and its TCRdb copy is limited to in-frame clones, with some not included. The repertoire holds some 130,000 clones, with less than 85% as singletons. The sample consisted of PBMCs. The chain uses TRBV28 and TRBJ2-1; 11 nucleotides line up with TRBD2. The clonotype comes from a middle-aged man in good health and CMV-seronegative. CDR3 sequence reads: CASSLVAGGHNEQFF. CDR3 in DNA: TGTGCCAGCAGTTTAGTAGCGGGAGGGCACAATGAGCAGTTCTTC.